This T cell receptor beta chain was sequenced during a study of blood T cells in healthy people across ages. Study-level findings and limits: Long-lived donors carried more naive CD4+ cells and greater diversity than aged donors. PBMCs went unsorted, and a conclusive naive versus antigen-experienced comparison was therefore prevented. Considered underestimates were the diversity estimates obtained from one million T cells.

For the second PCR, which ran for about 6 to 11 cycles, a sample-barcoded 5' primer and a J-beta primer mix were used. TCRdb used MiXCR to reprocess the 5' RACE reads, holding one entry per CDR3 protein. The sample holds 720,000 or so distinct CDR3 sequences; roughly 41% are singletons and the top ten take 25% to 35%. Only a few counts were recorded for this clonotype. Its antigen is not known. Researchers collected around 10 milliliters of peripheral blood from every single donor. This CDR3 has 16 residues. Trimming took off 0 bases at V and 1 base at J, with 12 bases between the two ends. Per germline, CDR1 MGHRA and CDR2 YSYEKL.

The sequence was obtained from a man of 80 years or more in good health. Sequenced sample: blood. The chain has TRBV4-1 and TRBJ1-2; D call uncertain. CDR3 amino acids: CASSQDWVEHNYGYTF. The CDR3 DNA follows: TGCGCCAGCAGCCAAGATTGGGTAGAACATAACTATGGCTACACCTTC.